The entry below gives a single T cell receptor beta chain sequence along with its context. The clone's antigen remains unknown. Per-base qualities were not stored, and no clone one base away is much larger. The germline V gene (reference sequence) provides CDR1 WNHNN and CDR2 SYGVQD. CDR3 length: 16 amino acids, cysteine to phenylalanine. Only the CDR3 DNA stays, 48 bases, in frame from base 1. V loses 3 bases at its end and J loses 6 bases; junction bases beyond the gene matches: 11. The source of the sample is a study of cytomegalovirus exposure and HLA in healthy donors (dated by TCRdb to 2017 to 2019). At the level of the whole study: In an earlier analysis of 550 to 750 of the donors, around 290 Gb of sequence data and 90 million to 120 million unique TCR beta sequences from about 190 million T cells were reported. Approximately 310 gigabases of sequencing data and tens of millions of unique TCR sequences were included in an early release covering about 700 HLA-typed donors. Of the 350 to 450 genotyped donors, less than 85% were placed in the genetic ancestry cluster associated with self-reported Caucasian donors. The aim of the study was to test whether cataloging public T cell receptors could identify signatures of past pathogen exposure. The study profiled the T cell repertoires of 500 to 800 subjects by immunosequencing and related them to cytomegalovirus serostatus. Besides the first cohort of 550 to 750 subjects, a separate validation cohort made up of 120 different subjects was used. To predict cytomegalovirus infection status, the study brought together high-throughput TCR immunosequencing, statistical association of individual TCRs with disease status, and machine learning. A later analysis re-examined previously published TCR beta repertoires from more than 650 donors and added high-resolution HLA genotyping to investigate patterns of TCR occurrence. Rather than drawing on any new phenotypic data, the later analysis identified candidate immune exposures from TCR beta sequences and the way those sequences occurred across donors. An earlier analysis of 500 to 650 of the donors applied high-throughput TCR beta sequencing to assess whether each TCR beta V gene segment acted as functional or pseudogenic. Donor age, sex, ethnicity and CMV serostatus were compiled alongside the repertoire data. A later genetic analysis used genome-wide SNP genotypes for about 55% of the 666 donors, treating that subset as a discovery cohort. Every repertoire in the discovery cohort had been generated on one and the same sequencing platform. HLA typing covered class I and class II loci at four-digit resolution. Typing coverage differed by locus: A, B, C, DRB1 and DQB1 were typed in about 620-640 donors, DQA1 in 522, DPA1 in 600 to 610, and DPB1 in 400 to 480. A handful of DR-DQ haplotypes were handled as single units for association and clustering because linkage in the cohort was strong. Across approximately 400 genotyped donors of the cohort, an average of approximately 240,000 unique TCR beta nucleotide sequences per donor were sequenced, and about a sixth of those sequences were non-productive.

In total, roughly 670 healthy bone marrow donors made up the cohort. Cohort members were all nominally healthy when sampled, although unrecorded immune exposures were likely present. The donor tested CMV seronegative and was one of the 352 seronegative cohort members. A peripheral blood sample was collected from each donor, and TCR beta sequencing was performed on peripheral blood mononuclear cells. Genomic DNA was extracted from the blood cell samples with the Qiagen DNeasy Blood Extraction Kit. The library was built by means of the immunoSEQ multiplex PCR assay. The multiplex PCR relied on a mix of 60 forward primers for TCR Vbeta segments and 13 reverse primers for TCR Jbeta segments. The CDR3 region of rearranged TCR beta genes was amplified from genomic DNA by a multiplex PCR assay. Amplified TCR beta libraries were sequenced as 87-base-pair reads on the Illumina HiSeq System. The authors processed their data as follows. A later analysis counted around 72 million unique TCR beta chains across the 600 to 850 repertoires, and around 9.9 million of these chains were shared by at least two donors. A nearest-neighbor algorithm error-corrected the raw reads and collapsed the reads into unique sequences, merging closely related sequences to remove PCR and sequencing errors. V, D and J gene segments were assigned by aligning CDR3 sequences to IMGT reference sequences. For a sequence to be retained, a match of at least six nucleotides was required to both a V gene segment and a J gene segment. Rearrangements were called productive when the CDR3 lacked stop codons and stayed in frame with V and J; all others were non-productive. CDR3 was defined according to IMGT convention as the region running from the second conserved V-encoded cysteine to the conserved J-encoded phenylalanine. The earlier analysis of some 580 of the donors excluded any sequence lacking an unambiguous match to a single V gene segment. An earlier analysis of 500 to 600 of the donors classified V segments as functional when productive rearrangements were above 56.7% and as segregating when the standard deviation between donors was above 5%. A statistical classification framework was developed to diagnose cytomegalovirus status using the catalog of TCR beta chain sequences. A later analysis assigned V and J genes by comparing TCR nucleotide sequences with IMGT/GENE-DB human TR gene sequences. In a later analysis, CDR3 sequences and most-parsimonious VDJ recombination scenarios were assigned using the TCRdist pipeline. In a later analysis, each TCR beta chain was defined by its CDR3 amino acid sequence together with its V-gene family, and reads without a unique V-gene family were excluded. In a later analysis, around 600 highly shared, low-generation-probability nucleotide sequences were removed to address suspected cross-contamination and a sequencing artifact. For each public chain, a later analysis derived a clonal expansion index from normalized ranks of inferred template counts within each repertoire. Generation probabilities in a later analysis came from a VDJ recombination model fitted to out-of-frame rearrangements, and those results were checked against IGoR. A later analysis scored TCR-TCR, TCR-HLA and TCR-CMV co-occurrence with hypergeometric tests, applying a repertoire-size bias correction to TCR pairs. A later analysis estimated false discovery rates by permuting HLA or CMV assignments 20 times. A later analysis grouped co-occurring TCRs with DBSCAN, adding TCRdist sequence similarity when clustering within HLA-allele-positive subsets. Co-occurrence clustering excluded repertoires with fewer than 30,000 or more than 120,000 public chains, plus five with anomalous nucleotide sharing. Held by TCRdb, this immuneACCESS table contains in-frame sequences only and omits some clones. Under half of the omission traces to an unresolved V gene where checked; the cause of the rest is unknown. V and J calls and clone size are as listed in that table; D and trimming were resolved from the DNA. The sample yields under 150,000 clones; over 70% were counted once. The ten largest clones add up to less than 2% of the sample.

General conclusions and limits of the study: Because some donors lacked HLA typing at each locus, the association tests relied only on the typed subset. Because counts were too low, about 18 rarely observed V segments, including chromosome 9 orphons, were excluded from the earlier analysis of fewer than 650 of the donors. The cohort was sequenced for TCR beta chains only, and without alpha or paired-chain data the features that could be detected were limited. Linkage disequilibrium might explain the correlated functional status among segregating V segments, but an unknown experimental factor could not be excluded. A later genetic analysis associated a missense DCLRE1C variant with V-gene and J-gene trimming of TCR beta chains, and an independent cohort replicated the association. In both the original and validation cohorts, the classifier was reported to diagnose cytomegalovirus status with high specificity and sensitivity. The 87-base-pair reads could not distinguish some IMGT-functional V segments, including TRBV6-2 and TRBV6-3, so those segments were excluded. In an earlier analysis of about 550 of the donors, most TCR beta V segments were observed in productive rearrangements about 90% or about 30% of the time, broadly matching IMGT annotations. In the study, some 160 TCR beta chains were listed as associated with cytomegalovirus. Most TCR sequences were observed very rarely across donors, whereas some public TCRs were present in many individuals. A later analysis associated 17,000 or so TCR beta sequences with specific HLA alleles at a false discovery rate of 0.05. The authors suggested that the approach could potentially be generalized to other disease states and immunological phenotypes. A group of highly shared sequence variants was considered likely to be a technical artifact of the sequencing pipeline. According to a later analysis, most CMV-associated TCR beta chains appeared to be HLA-restricted, and the HLA associations seemed to be driven largely by CMV exposure. Sequencing depth was assumed to be roughly uniform across donors in the presence/absence analyses, though that assumption may not hold. Strong co-occurrence of HLA alleles, especially DR and DQ, made assigning TCR associations to individual alleles difficult. A further reported finding was that TCR beta sequences accurately predicted the HLA-A and HLA-B alleles for most subjects in the first cohort. Immune exposure information for the cohort was limited to CMV serostatus. In a later analysis, TCR association rates were found to vary across HLA loci, with the most associated TCRs seen for DRB1 alleles and the fewest for HLA-C alleles. Compared with the approximately 670-donor mean, donors in an Asian-associated ancestry cluster had fewer N-insertions in productive TCRs, according to a later genetic analysis. Three of the identified cytomegalovirus-associated TCR beta chains were confirmed in vitro to be specific for cytomegalovirus antigens. A later analysis reported that several top co-occurrence clusters appeared linked to parvovirus B19, influenza, CMV and Epstein-Barr virus. A later analysis found that HLA-associated TCR beta chains were more clonally expanded and had lower generation probabilities than equally common non-associated chains.

The chain joins TRBV10-1 to TRBJ2-1; 7 nucleotides in the junction match TRBD1. This receptor was taken from a woman aged 18 to 35 in good health and CMV-seronegative. Sample: PBMCs. The sequenced DNA: TGCGCCAGCAGTGATCAGGGGGACCCAGGGAGCAATGAGCAGTTCTTC. Its protein is CASSDQGDPGSNEQFF.